The TCR beta chain described here comes from a study of graft-versus-host responses after intestinal transplantation. Study at large: The transplants performed in recipients were multivisceral, liver-intestinal, or isolated intestinal. Recipients uniformly received anti-thymocyte globulin induction, followed by tacrolimus and steroids for about 3 years.

Regarding this clone: Its antigen is not known.

The length of the CDR3 is 14 residues. Per the germline V gene, CDR1 is MNHEY and CDR2 is SVGAGI. With 0 bases removed from V and 3 bases from J, the gap between germline ends came to 8 bases. TCRdb's copy holds only in-frame clones and misses some; the assay was immunoSEQ multiplex PCR. The repertoire holds roughly 85,000 clones, with around 93% as singletons. Study conclusions and caveats: Ileal or blood samples showed some GvH clones first, and such clones were also found in recipient marrow.

The sample consisted of unstimulated CD8+ T cells sorted from spleen or lymph node cells, taken before transplant. This sequence was found in a human donor who was the organ donor for an intestinal transplant. This chain uses TRBV6-5 with TRBJ1-2; D unresolved. CDR3 in amino acids: CASSYSEDYYGYTF. For the CDR3, the DNA is TGTGCCAGCAGTTACTCGGAGGACTACTATGGCTACACCTTC.